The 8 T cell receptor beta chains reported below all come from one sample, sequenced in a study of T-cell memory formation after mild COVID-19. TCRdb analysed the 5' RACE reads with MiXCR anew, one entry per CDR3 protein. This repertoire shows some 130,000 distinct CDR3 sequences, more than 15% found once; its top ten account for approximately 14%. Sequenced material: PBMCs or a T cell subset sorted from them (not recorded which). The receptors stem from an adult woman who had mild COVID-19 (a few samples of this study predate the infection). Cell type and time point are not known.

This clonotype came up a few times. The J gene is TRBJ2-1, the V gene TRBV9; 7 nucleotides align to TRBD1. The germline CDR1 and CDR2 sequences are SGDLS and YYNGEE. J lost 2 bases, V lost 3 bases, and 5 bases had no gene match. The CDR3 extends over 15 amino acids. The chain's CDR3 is CASSARQGAYNEQFF. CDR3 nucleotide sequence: TGTGCCAGCAGCGCTAGACAGGGAGCCTACAATGAGCAGTTCTTC. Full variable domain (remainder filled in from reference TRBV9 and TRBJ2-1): DSGVTQTPKHLITATGQRVTLRCSPRSGDLSVYWYQQSLDQGLQFLIQYYNGEERAKGNILERFSAQQFPDLHSELNLSSLELGDSALYFCASSARQGAYNEQFFGPGTRLTVL.

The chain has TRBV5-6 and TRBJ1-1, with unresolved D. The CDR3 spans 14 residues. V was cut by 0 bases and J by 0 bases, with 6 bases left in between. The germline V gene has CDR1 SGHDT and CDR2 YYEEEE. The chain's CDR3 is CASSLGSMNTEAFF. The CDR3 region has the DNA TGTGCCAGCAGCTTGGGCAGTATGAACACTGAAGCTTTCTTT.

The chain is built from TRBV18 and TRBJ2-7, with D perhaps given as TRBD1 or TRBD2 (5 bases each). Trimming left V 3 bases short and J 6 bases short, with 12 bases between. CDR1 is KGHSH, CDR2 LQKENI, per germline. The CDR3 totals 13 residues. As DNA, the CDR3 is TGTGCCAGCTCACCCCGAGGGACCGGCGAGCAGTACTTC. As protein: CASSPRGTGEQYF.

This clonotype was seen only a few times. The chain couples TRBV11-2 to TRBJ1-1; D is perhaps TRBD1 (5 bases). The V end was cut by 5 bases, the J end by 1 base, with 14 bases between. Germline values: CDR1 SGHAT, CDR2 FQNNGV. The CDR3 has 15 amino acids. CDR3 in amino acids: CASSRSGTGNTEAFF. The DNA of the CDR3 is TGTGCCAGCAGCAGATCCGGGACCGGGAACACTGAAGCTTTCTTT.

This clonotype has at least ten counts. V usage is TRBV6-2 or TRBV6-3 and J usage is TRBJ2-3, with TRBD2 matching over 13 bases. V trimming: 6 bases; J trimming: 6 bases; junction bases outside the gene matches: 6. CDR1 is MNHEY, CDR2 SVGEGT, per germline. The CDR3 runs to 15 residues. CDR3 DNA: TGTGCCAGCAGCCCCCGACTAGCGGGGGGTGATACGCAGTATTTT. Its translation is CASSPRLAGGDTQYF.

The CDR3 sequence is CSVRRGGSHNEQFF. The CDR3 region has the DNA TGCAGCGTGCGGCGTGGGGGTTCCCACAATGAGCAGTTCTTC. The chain joins TRBV29-1 to TRBJ2-1; D may be TRBD1 or TRBD2 (5 bases each). This CDR3 region has 14 residues. Germline-derived CDR1 and CDR2 are SQVTM and ANQGSEA. Trimming left V 6 bases short and J 5 bases short, with 17 bases between.

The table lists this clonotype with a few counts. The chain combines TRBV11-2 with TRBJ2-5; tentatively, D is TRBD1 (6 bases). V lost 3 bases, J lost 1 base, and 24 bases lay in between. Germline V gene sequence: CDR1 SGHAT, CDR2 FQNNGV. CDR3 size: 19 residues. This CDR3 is CASSFYPATPTGTQETQYF. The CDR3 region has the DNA TGTGCCAGCAGCTTTTACCCCGCCACCCCGACAGGAACCCAAGAGACCCAGTACTTC.

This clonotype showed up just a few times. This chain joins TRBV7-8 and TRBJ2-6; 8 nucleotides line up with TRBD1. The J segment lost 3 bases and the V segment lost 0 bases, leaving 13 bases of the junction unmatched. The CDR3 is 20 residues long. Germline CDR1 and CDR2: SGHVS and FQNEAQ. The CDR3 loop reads CASSLANPWTGQGGANVLTF. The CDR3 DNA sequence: TGTGCCAGCAGCTTAGCCAACCCGTGGACAGGGCAAGGTGGGGCCAACGTCCTGACTTTC.